This TCR beta chain is from a study of cytomegalovirus exposure and HLA in healthy donors. Study-wide results and caveats: The authors listed roughly 150 TCR beta chains as cytomegalovirus-associated. For cytomegalovirus status, the classifier reportedly gave diagnoses with high specificity and sensitivity.

The donors were members of the validation cohort, which comprised 100 to 150 subjects and was separate from the first cohort of around 700 subjects. Assay used: immunoSEQ multiplex PCR; TCRdb lists only in-frame clones, some missing. The sample consists of roughly 150,000 clones, 94% of them appearing once. V shed 6 bases and J shed 1 base, with 15 bases lying between them. The CDR3 has 14 amino acids. Per germline, CDR1 SQVTM and CDR2 ANQGSEA. As regards this clone: Its matching antigen is unknown.

This chain links TRBV29-1 with TRBJ1-1, with D uncertain. Sequencing was carried out using PBMCs. The clonotype originates from a man aged 18 to 29 in good health and CMV-seropositive. The CDR3 coding sequence is TGCAGCGTACGACCCCGGGAAGCGAACACTGAAGCTTTCTTT. Amino acid sequence: CSVRPREANTEAFF.